The source of this T cell receptor (beta chain) is a study of glioma-infiltrating T cells after dendritic cell vaccination. This sample's time point: after dendritic cell vaccination, including at tumor progression/relapse. Isocitrate dehydrogenase mutation was absent in all glioblastoma patients. Before vaccination, two weeks after the third vaccination, and at progression, PBMC were collected. Losses at the gene ends were 3 bases for V and 9 bases for J; bases not matched to a gene: 13. The CDR3 sequence is 16 residues long. The germline CDR1 and CDR2 sequences are LNHDA and SQIVND (reference sequence). TCRdb keeps only in-frame clones here, not all; method: immunoSEQ multiplex PCR. Of about 63,000 clones listed, more than 70% are singletons.

This TCR derives from a human donor with glioblastoma. The sample consisted of blood, taken after dendritic cell vaccination. The V call is TRBV19, the J call TRBJ1-5; 8 bases are shared with TRBD1. CDR3 in DNA: TGTGCCAGTAGTATTGACTCGCAGGGGGCCGAGCGGCCCCAGCATTTT. It codes for CASSIDSQGAERPQHF.